This entry features one T cell receptor beta chain sequence. The data derive from a study of blood T cell repertoires in COVID-19. Study-level background: In each case, the material was cDNA or gDNA derived from T cells, B-cell-depleted T cells, or PBMCs.

The CDR3 length is 20 residues. Unmatched junction bases numbered 27, after V lost 8 bases and J lost 7 bases. Germline V gives CDR1 KGHDR, CDR2 SFDVKD. TCRdb's copy holds only in-frame clones and misses some; the assay was immunoSEQ multiplex PCR. Of approximately 330,000 clones listed, 90% are singletons. This chain links TRBV24-1 with TRBJ2-1, with 8 nucleotides matching TRBD2. This TCR came from a woman in her forties with COVID-19, enrolled during active disease. Material for sequencing was peripheral blood. The CDR3 nucleotides read TGTGCCACCACCAAAAGCCGAGGATCTTCCGGGACTAGGTCCAAGAATGAGCAGTTCTTC. The encoded protein is CATTKSRGSSGTRSKNEQFF.